This TCR beta chain was sequenced during a study of early T cells in non-severe SARS-CoV-2 infection. In this sample, this clonotype turned up a few times. CDR3 length: 15 residues. Germline CDR1 reads SGHRS; CDR2 reads YFSETQ. The V gene end was trimmed by 4 bases and the J gene end by 5 bases; junction bases not matched to a gene: 10. Each CDR3 protein gets one entry after TCRdb re-called the 5' RACE reads with MiXCR. This table has 55,000 to 65,000 distinct CDR3 sequences, roughly 15% appearing once. This TCR was recovered from an adult who was a healthcare worker with PCR-confirmed SARS-CoV-2 infection or an uninfected control (not recorded which). The sequences come from whole blood, collected at baseline. The genes are TRBV5-1 and TRBJ1-2, with 8 nucleotides matching TRBD1. The DNA for the CDR3 is TGCGCCAGCAGCCCAAGACAGGGACAGGAGTATGGCTACACCTTC. It is translated as CASSPRQGQEYGYTF.